The T cell receptor (beta chain) under discussion was sequenced for a study of long-term antiretroviral therapy in people with HIV. With survey level as its setting, the immunoSEQ assay was v3.0. TCRdb's table, derived via immunoSEQ multiplex PCR, lists solely in-frame clones and lacks some. Among more than 15,000 clones listed, 90% to 95% were seen once. Germline assignment: CDR1 MNHNY and CDR2 SVGAGI (reference sequence). This CDR3 has 14 residues. Trimming took 6 bases from V and 9 from J; bases not matched to a gene: 4. As regards this clone: Its target is unknown.

Broader study findings: Possibly under older ART regimens, blood was drawn between about 2004 and 2018.

This sequence originates from a woman aged 45-65 years with HIV. V gene TRBV6-6 combines with J gene TRBJ2-1; 14 bases are a match to TRBD2. The sample was unsorted PBMCs, taken about 6 years after starting antiretroviral therapy. DNA of the CDR3: TGTGCCAGCAGCGGACTAGCGGGAGGCAGTGAGCAGTTCTTC. Encoded protein: CASSGLAGGSEQFF.